These 30 T cell receptor beta chains were all obtained from the same sample, sequenced in a study of identical twins. TCRdb recomputed calls from the 5' RACE reads with MiXCR, one row per CDR3 protein. The repertoire holds 210,000 or so distinct CDR3 sequences, with around 6.9% as singletons. The same sample was also studied in work on yellow fever vaccine responses in identical twins.

The specimen sequenced was memory (CD45RO+) T cells sorted from blood. Receptors were obtained from a woman aged 18-35 years in good health.

The V call is TRBV20-1, the J call TRBJ2-1; TRBD2 matches at 8 bases. J was trimmed by 12 bases and V by 6 bases; bases with no gene match: 22. This CDR3 is 16 amino acids long. Germline CDR1 reads DFQATT; CDR2 reads SNEGSKA (reference sequence). The CDR3 is CSADDRAGADPRGQFF. The CDR3, as DNA: TGCAGTGCGGACGATAGAGCGGGAGCCGACCCTCGGGGGCAGTTCTTC.

This clonotype was recorded many times. The J gene is TRBJ2-5, the V gene TRBV7-8, with 7 bases identical to TRBD1. CDR3 size: 14 residues. Germline V gene lookup returns CDR1 SGHVS and CDR2 FQNEAQ. Trimming took 7 bases from V and 5 from J; bases not matched to a gene: 10. CDR3 region: CASNHRGYGETQYF. The CDR3 coding sequence is TGTGCCAGCAATCACAGGGGATACGGCGAGACCCAGTACTTC.

This clonotype was counted between two and nine times. This chain connects TRBV15 to TRBJ2-7; a possible D gene is TRBD1 (5 bases). V shed 2 bases and J shed 3 bases, with 11 bases lying between them. The germline gives CDR1 LNHNV, CDR2 YYDKDF (reference sequence). The CDR3 loop spans 14 amino acids. CDR3 amino acids: CATSRTGPFYEQYF. The DNA for the CDR3 is TGTGCCACCAGCAGAACAGGACCCTTCTACGAGCAGTACTTC.

This clonotype was counted between two and nine times. V gene TRBV15 combines with J gene TRBJ2-2; no clear D. CDR1 and CDR2 (germline): LNHNV, YYDKDF (reference sequence). CDR3 length equals 15 residues. Trimming removed 0 bases from V and 1 base from J, with 6 bases in between. The CDR3 reads CATSRDWGNTGELFF. The CDR3 coding sequence is TGTGCCACCAGCAGAGATTGGGGGAACACCGGGGAGCTGTTTTTT.

This clonotype was counted ten times or more. CDR3 nucleotides: TGTGCCAGCAGCTCCCCCGACGAGCAGTACTTC. This gives the protein CASSSPDEQYF. The V and J genes are TRBV3-1 and TRBJ2-7; no definite D call. The CDR3 is 11 amino acids. CDR1 is LGHDT and CDR2 is YNNKEL in the germline V gene (reference sequence). The V gene lost 5 bases and the J gene lost 5 bases, with 7 bases spanning the gap.

This clonotype has a count of ten or more. CDR3 in DNA: TGTGCCAGCAGCGCGACTAGCGGGAAAGAGACCCAGTACTTC. This translates into CASSATSGKETQYF. The V and J genes are TRBV5-6 and TRBJ2-5, with 11 bases that match TRBD2. Germline loops: CDR1 SGHDT, CDR2 YYEEEE. Trimming at V came to 4 bases and at J to 3 bases, leaving 2 bases not matched to a gene. The CDR3 is 14 amino acids.

The CDR3 loop is CASSLRDGAYSPLHF. In DNA, the CDR3 is TGTGCCAGCAGCTTACGGGACGGAGCGTATTCACCCCTCCACTTT. V is TRBV7-2 and J is TRBJ1-6; tentatively, D is TRBD1 (5 bases). Germline V lookup: CDR1 SGHTA, CDR2 FQGNSA. This CDR3 spans 15 amino acids. Trimming took off 2 bases at V and 8 bases at J, with 13 bases between the two ends.

The genes are TRBV7-2 and TRBJ2-4; TRBD2 is a possible D gene (5 bases). Germline-derived CDR1 and CDR2 are SGHTA and FQGNSA. The length of the CDR3 is 15 residues. Trimming left V 1 base short and J 1 base short, with 8 bases between. The CDR3 DNA reads TGTGCCAGCAGCTTAGTTGGCGGGGCCAAAAACATTCAGTACTTC. Residues: CASSLVGGAKNIQYF.

This clonotype appeared many times. The V call is TRBV12-3 or TRBV12-4, the J call TRBJ2-1; D remains ambiguous. Trimming left V 3 bases short and J 12 bases short, with 12 bases between. This CDR3 has 12 amino acids. CDR3 nucleotides: TGTGCCAGCAGTTTCTCGAAGCCCCGGCAGTTCTTC. The encoded protein is CASSFSKPRQFF.

This clonotype was found many times. V is TRBV5-1 and J is TRBJ2-5, with D uncertain. Deletions cut 0 bases from V and 4 bases from J, with 7 bases between. The CDR3 totals 13 residues. The germline CDR1 and CDR2 sequences are SGHRS and YFSETQ. The CDR3 DNA is TGCGCCAGCAGCTTGGGCCTCGGAGAGACCCAGTACTTC. Amino acid sequence: CASSLGLGETQYF.

The sample holds many counts of this clonotype. The CDR3 region has the DNA TGTGCCAGCACCCCATCCGGGACTAGCAGCGATGAGCAGTTCTTC. Translation: CASTPSGTSSDEQFF. The V and J genes are TRBV7-2 and TRBJ2-1, with TRBD2 identical over 9 bases. V gave up 7 bases and J gave up 8 bases; unmatched junction bases: 12. The germline V gene has CDR1 SGHTA and CDR2 FQGNSA. The CDR3 length is 15 residues.

The sample holds a few counts of this clonotype. The gene calls are TRBV7-3 and TRBJ1-3, with D uncertain. V dropped 2 bases and J dropped 0 bases, with 8 bases sitting between them. CDR3 length: 15 amino acids. Looked up from germline, CDR1 is SGHTA and CDR2 is FQGTGA. Here the CDR3 DNA reads TGTGCCAGCAGCTTAGACGGATACTCTGGAAACACCATATATTTT. Protein sequence: CASSLDGYSGNTIYF.

The chain couples TRBV3-1 to TRBJ1-2; no reliable D call. CDR3 length: 13 residues. V lost 5 bases and J lost 8, with 15 bases in between. From germline, CDR1 is LGHDT and CDR2 YNNKEL (reference sequence). The CDR3 bases are TGTGCCAGCAGCGAAGTAGGGAGGGAGGGCTACACCTTC. It is translated as CASSEVGREGYTF.

This chain connects TRBV5-1 to TRBJ2-3; 7 bases align to TRBD2. This CDR3 spans 16 amino acids. Losses at the gene ends were 2 bases for V and 0 bases for J; bases not matched to a gene: 6. The germline V gene has CDR1 SGHRS and CDR2 YFSETQ. CDR3 sequence reads: CASSLVPAGSTDTQYF. In nucleotides, the CDR3 is TGCGCCAGCAGCTTAGTGCCAGCGGGGAGCACAGATACGCAGTATTTT.

This clonotype has at least ten counts. The chain links TRBV4-1 to TRBJ1-2, with a possible D match to TRBD1 (5 bases). Trimming shortened V by 6 bases and J by 0 bases, and 8 bases separated the two germline ends. The CDR3 is 13 residues long. CDR1 and CDR2 (germline): MGHRA, YSYEKL. CDR3 amino acids: CASSPQANYGYTF. The CDR3 nucleotides are TGCGCCAGCAGTCCACAGGCTAACTATGGCTACACCTTC.

V is TRBV20-1 and J is TRBJ2-1; no definite D call. The germline V gene encodes CDR1 DFQATT and CDR2 SNEGSKA (reference sequence). The CDR3 length is 14 residues. The V end lost 1 base, the J end lost 4 bases, and 11 bases lay between the germline ends. CDR3 residues: CSARARVAYNEQFF. The CDR3 nucleotides are TGCAGTGCTAGAGCTCGCGTCGCGTACAATGAGCAGTTCTTC.

The table lists this clonotype with a few counts. The chain uses TRBV28 and TRBJ2-7; a weak D match, TRBD1 (6 bases). Trimming cost V 10 bases and J 6 bases, with 10 bases left between them. Germline lookup yields CDR1 MDHEN and CDR2 SYDVKM. This CDR3 is built from 10 residues. The CDR3 region has the DNA TGTGCCACTGCAGGGGCCGAGCAGTACTTC. Protein product: CATAGAEQYF.

The table lists this clonotype with many counts. This chain uses TRBV18 with TRBJ2-5; D is unresolved. Germline lookup yields CDR1 KGHSH and CDR2 LQKENI. The V gene lost 3 bases and the J gene lost 4 bases, with 9 bases spanning the gap. The CDR3 has 13 residues. CDR3: CASSPSFGETQYF. The CDR3 nucleotides are TGTGCCAGCTCACCGTCGTTCGGAGAGACCCAGTACTTC.

In this sample, this clonotype turned up a few times. The chain recombines TRBV5-1 with TRBJ2-1; D assignment may be TRBD1 or TRBD2 (6 bases each). Germline loops: CDR1 SGHRS, CDR2 YFSETQ. The CDR3 sequence is 15 residues long. V lost 3 bases and J lost 3, with 13 bases in between. The CDR3: CASSSAGQHYNEQFF. The CDR3 DNA sequence: TGCGCCAGCAGCTCCGCGGGACAACACTACAATGAGCAGTTCTTC. The full variable domain, rest sourced from reference TRBV5-1 and TRBJ2-1, is KAGVTQTPRYLIKTRGQQVTLSCSPISGHRSVSWYQQTPGQGLQFLFEYFSETQRNKGNFPGRFSGRQFSNSRSEMNVSTLELGDSALYLCASSSAGQHYNEQFFGPGTRLTVL.

The gene calls are TRBV11-1 and TRBJ2-5; 15 positions agree with TRBD2. The CDR3 is 17 amino acids. Germline CDR1 is SGHAT and CDR2 is FQDESV (reference sequence). The junction had 8 bases not matched to a gene; V was cut back by 5 bases and J by 4 bases. The DNA of the CDR3 is TGTGCCAGCAGCCCCGGGACTAGCGGGGGGAATCGAGAGACCCAGTACTTC. This codes for CASSPGTSGGNRETQYF.

This clonotype has a count of ten or more. The chain combines TRBV6-5 with TRBJ2-1, with TRBD1 as a possible D gene (6 bases). Trimming removed 0 bases from V and 5 bases from J, with 8 bases in between. Germline CDR1 MNHEY, CDR2 SVGAGI. The CDR3 is made up of 14 amino acids. The chain's CDR3 is CASSYSDRNNEQFF. The CDR3 DNA reads TGTGCCAGCAGTTACTCGGACAGAAACAATGAGCAGTTCTTC.

The chain carries TRBV9 and TRBJ2-2; tentatively, D is TRBD1 (5 bases). Trimming took 3 bases from V and 5 from J, leaving 14 bases between them. The length of the CDR3 is 15 residues. Germline V gene sequence: CDR1 SGDLS, CDR2 YYNGEE. CDR3 sequence (DNA): TGTGCCAGCAGCGCCGCAGGGATAGGAACCGGGGAGCTGTTTTTT. Protein: CASSAAGIGTGELFF.

The chain joins TRBV11-2 to TRBJ1-2; D may be TRBD1 (5 bases). Germline CDR1 is SGHAT and CDR2 is FQNNGV. This CDR3 is built from 16 residues. Trimming pared 5 bases from V and 5 bases from J, leaving 21 bases between. The CDR3 nucleotides are TGTGCCAGCAGCGCACCGGGACCCTCTAGGGAGTATGGCTACACCTTC. This sequence encodes CASSAPGPSREYGYTF. Complete variable domain (other parts from reference TRBV11-2 and TRBJ1-2): EAGVAQSPRYKIIEKRQSVAFWCNPISGHATLYWYQQILGQGPKLLIQFQNNGVVDDSQLPKDRFSAERLKGVDSTLKIQPAKLEDSAVYLCASSAPGPSREYGYTFGSGTRLTVV.

The chain has TRBV18 and TRBJ2-5, with D possibly TRBD2 on 5 matching bases. The V gene lost 4 bases and the J gene lost 5 bases, with 11 bases spanning the gap. CDR1 KGHSH and CDR2 LQKENI come from the germline V gene. The CDR3 contains 13 residues. The CDR3 sequence: CASSRAGGETQYF. In DNA, the CDR3 is TGTGCCAGCTCACGCGCGGGTGGCGAGACCCAGTACTTC.

This clonotype was seen repeatedly, ten times or more. This sequence joins TRBV28 and TRBJ1-6; 9 bases agree with TRBD1. The V gene end was trimmed by 1 base and the J gene end by 8 bases; junction bases not matched to a gene: 3. CDR3 length: 15 residues. Germline V gene data show CDR1 as MDHEN and CDR2 as SYDVKM. The CDR3 loop is CASSLSRQGDSPLHF. DNA for the CDR3: TGTGCCAGCAGTTTATCCCGACAGGGGGATTCACCCCTCCACTTT.

This clonotype was detected many times. The chain uses TRBV29-1 and TRBJ2-1; 9 nucleotides line up with TRBD2. Trimming at V came to 4 bases and at J to 4 bases, leaving 8 bases not matched to a gene. Germline CDR1 and CDR2: SQVTM and ANQGSEA. The CDR3 consists of 15 residues. The CDR3 sequence: CSVGVSGRDYNEQFF. CDR3 DNA: TGCAGCGTTGGGGTTAGCGGGAGAGATTACAATGAGCAGTTCTTC.

At least ten counts were recorded for this clonotype. This chain connects TRBV7-2 to TRBJ2-1; 8 bases map to TRBD2. CDR1 and CDR2 (germline): SGHTA, FQGNSA. V was pared by 5 bases and J by 9 bases, with 6 bases of the junction left unmatched. The CDR3 loop spans 13 amino acids. The CDR3 is CASSIGTSSEQFF. In DNA form, the CDR3 reads TGTGCCAGCAGCATCGGGACTAGTAGTGAGCAGTTCTTC. The variable domain in full, with the rest retrieved from reference TRBV7-2 and TRBJ2-1, is GAGVSQSPSNKVTEKGKDVELRCDPISGHTALYWYRQSLGQGLEFLIYFQGNSAPDKSGLPSDRFSAERTGGSVSTLTIQRTQQEDSAVYLCASSIGTSSEQFFGPGTRLTVL.

This clonotype was counted between two and nine times. J is TRBJ2-3 and V is TRBV27; no clear D gene. The CDR3 contains 14 residues. Germline assignment: CDR1 MNHEY and CDR2 SMNVEV (reference sequence). Deletions cut 5 bases from V and 1 base from J, with 10 bases between. The CDR3 DNA follows: TGTGCCAGCAGTAGAGTCCGAGGCACAGATACGCAGTATTTT. Amino acid sequence: CASSRVRGTDTQYF.

This clonotype was detected ten times or more. The CDR3 region is CASGPRSLGISHEQYF. CDR3 DNA: TGTGCCAGCGGACCCCGGTCCTTGGGGATATCCCACGAGCAGTACTTC. The chain uses TRBV6-2 or TRBV6-3 and TRBJ2-7; D is ambiguous. This CDR3 contains 16 residues. Germline loops: CDR1 MNHEY, CDR2 SVGEGT. Trimming left V 8 bases short and J 5 bases short, with 25 bases between.

This chain connects TRBV12-3 or TRBV12-4 to TRBJ2-1; D gene uncertain. Trimming stripped 1 base from V and 3 bases from J, with 7 bases between. This CDR3 spans 14 amino acids. The CDR3 DNA sequence: TGTGCCAGCAGTTTAGGGCAGGACTACAATGAGCAGTTCTTC. Translated, it gives CASSLGQDYNEQFF.